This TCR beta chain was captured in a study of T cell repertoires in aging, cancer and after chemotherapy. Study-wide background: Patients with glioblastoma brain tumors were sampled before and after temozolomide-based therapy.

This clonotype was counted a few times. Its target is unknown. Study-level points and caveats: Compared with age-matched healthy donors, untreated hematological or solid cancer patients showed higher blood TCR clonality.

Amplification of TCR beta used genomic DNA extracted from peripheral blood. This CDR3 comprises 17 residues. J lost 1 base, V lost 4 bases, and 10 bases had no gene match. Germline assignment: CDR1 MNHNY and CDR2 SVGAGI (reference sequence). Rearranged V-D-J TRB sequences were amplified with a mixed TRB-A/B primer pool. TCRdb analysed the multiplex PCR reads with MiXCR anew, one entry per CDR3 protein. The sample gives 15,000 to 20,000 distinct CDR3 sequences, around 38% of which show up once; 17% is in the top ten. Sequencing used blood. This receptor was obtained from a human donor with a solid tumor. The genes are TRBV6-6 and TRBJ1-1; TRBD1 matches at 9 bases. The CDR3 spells CASSSIGQGLRNTEAFF. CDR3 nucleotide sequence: TGTGCCAGCAGTTCGATAGGACAGGGGCTACGGAACACTGAAGCTTTCTTT.